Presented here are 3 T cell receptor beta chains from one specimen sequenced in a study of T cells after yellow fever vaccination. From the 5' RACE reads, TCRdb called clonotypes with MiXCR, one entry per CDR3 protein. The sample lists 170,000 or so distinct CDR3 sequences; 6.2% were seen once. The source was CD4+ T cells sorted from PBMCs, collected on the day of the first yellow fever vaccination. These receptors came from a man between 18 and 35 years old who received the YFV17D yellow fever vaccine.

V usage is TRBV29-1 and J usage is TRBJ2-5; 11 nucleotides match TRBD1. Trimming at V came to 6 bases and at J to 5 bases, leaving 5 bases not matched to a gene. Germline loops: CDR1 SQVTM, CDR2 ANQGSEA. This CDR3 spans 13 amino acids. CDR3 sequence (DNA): TGCAGCGTACGGACAGGGGGCAGGGAGACCCAGTACTTC. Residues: CSVRTGGRETQYF.

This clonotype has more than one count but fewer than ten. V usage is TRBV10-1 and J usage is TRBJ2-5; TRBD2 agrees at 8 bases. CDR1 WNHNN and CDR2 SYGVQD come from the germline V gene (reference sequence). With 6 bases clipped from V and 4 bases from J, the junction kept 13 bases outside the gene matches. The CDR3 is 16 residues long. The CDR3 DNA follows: TGCGCCAGCAGCGATAGCGGGGCGCCCCTCGGAGAGACCCAGTACTTC. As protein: CASSDSGAPLGETQYF.

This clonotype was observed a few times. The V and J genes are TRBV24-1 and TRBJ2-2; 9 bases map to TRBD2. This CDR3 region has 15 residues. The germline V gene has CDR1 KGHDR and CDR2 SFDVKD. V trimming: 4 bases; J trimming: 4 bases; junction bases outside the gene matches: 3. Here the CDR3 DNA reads TGTGCCACCAGTGAGGCTAGCGGGGTCACCGGGGAGCTGTTTTTT. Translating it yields CATSEASGVTGELFF.